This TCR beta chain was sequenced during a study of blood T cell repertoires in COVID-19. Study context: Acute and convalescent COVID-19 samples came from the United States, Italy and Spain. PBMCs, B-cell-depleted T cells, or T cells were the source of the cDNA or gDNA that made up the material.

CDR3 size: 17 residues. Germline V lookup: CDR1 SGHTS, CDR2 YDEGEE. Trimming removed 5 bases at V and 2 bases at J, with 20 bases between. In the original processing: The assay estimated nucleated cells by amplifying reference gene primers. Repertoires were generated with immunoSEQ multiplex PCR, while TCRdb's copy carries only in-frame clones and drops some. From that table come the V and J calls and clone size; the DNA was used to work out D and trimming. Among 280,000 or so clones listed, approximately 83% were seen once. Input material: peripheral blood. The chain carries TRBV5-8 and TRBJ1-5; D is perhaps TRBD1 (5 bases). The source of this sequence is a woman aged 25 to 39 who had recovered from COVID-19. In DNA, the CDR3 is TGTGCCAGCAGTCCCAGTTTATCGGGGGTAGGCAATCAGCCCCAGCATTTT. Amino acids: CASSPSLSGVGNQPQHF.